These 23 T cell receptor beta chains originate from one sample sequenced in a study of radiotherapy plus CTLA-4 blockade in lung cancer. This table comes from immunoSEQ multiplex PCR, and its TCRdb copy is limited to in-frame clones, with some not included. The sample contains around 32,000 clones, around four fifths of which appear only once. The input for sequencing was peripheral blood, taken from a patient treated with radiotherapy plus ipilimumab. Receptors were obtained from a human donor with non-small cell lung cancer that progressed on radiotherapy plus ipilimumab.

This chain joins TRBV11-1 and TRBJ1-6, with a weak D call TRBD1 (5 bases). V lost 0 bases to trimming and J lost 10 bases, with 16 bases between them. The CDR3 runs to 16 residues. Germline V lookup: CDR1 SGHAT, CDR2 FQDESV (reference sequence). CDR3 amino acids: CASSLAVTDKASPLHF. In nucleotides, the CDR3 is TGTGCCAGCAGCTTAGCGGTGACAGACAAGGCATCACCCCTCCACTTT. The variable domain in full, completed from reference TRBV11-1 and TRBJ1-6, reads EAEVAQSPRYKITEKSQAVAFWCDPISGHATLYWYRQILGQGPELLVQFQDESVVDDSQLPKDRFSAERLKGVDSTLKIQPAELGDSAMYLCASSLAVTDKASPLHFGNGTRLTVT.

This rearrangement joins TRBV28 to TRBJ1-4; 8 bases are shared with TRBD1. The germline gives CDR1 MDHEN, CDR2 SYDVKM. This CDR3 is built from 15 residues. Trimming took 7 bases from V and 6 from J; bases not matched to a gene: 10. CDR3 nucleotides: TGTGCCAGCAACCCTATGGGGACAGGTGATGAAAAACTGTTTTTT. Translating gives CASNPMGTGDEKLFF. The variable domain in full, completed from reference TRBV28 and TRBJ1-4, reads DVKVTQSSRYLVKRTGEKVFLECVQDMDHENMFWYRQDPGLGLRLIYFSYDVKMKEKGDIPEGYSVSREKKERFSLILESASTNQTSMYLCASNPMGTGDEKLFFGSGTQLSVL.

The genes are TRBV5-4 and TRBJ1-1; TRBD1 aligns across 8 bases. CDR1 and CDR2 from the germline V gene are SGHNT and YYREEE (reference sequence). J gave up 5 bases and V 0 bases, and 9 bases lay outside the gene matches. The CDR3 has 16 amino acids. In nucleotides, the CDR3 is TGTGCCAGCAGCTTGGGACAGGGGCGGGTGACGACTGAAGCTTTCTTT. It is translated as CASSLGQGRVTTEAFF.

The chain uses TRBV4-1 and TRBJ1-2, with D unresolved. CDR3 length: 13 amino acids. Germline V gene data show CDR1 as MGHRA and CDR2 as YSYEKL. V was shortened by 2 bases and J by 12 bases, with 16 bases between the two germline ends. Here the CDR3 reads CASSQSPQEGNTF. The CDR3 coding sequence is TGCGCCAGCAGCCAATCCCCCCAGGAGGGAAACACCTTC.

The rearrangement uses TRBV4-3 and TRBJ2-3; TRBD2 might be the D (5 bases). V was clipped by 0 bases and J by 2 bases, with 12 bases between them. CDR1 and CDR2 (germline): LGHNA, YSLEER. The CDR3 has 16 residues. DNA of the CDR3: TGCGCCAGCAGCCAAGATCGGGGTGTTCACACAGATACGCAGTATTTT. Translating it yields CASSQDRGVHTDTQYF.

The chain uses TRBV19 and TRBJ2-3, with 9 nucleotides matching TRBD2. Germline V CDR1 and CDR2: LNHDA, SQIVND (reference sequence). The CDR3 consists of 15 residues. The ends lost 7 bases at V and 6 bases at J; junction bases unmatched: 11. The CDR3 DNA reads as TGTGCCAGTACCAACAGGGGACTAGCTGTCGATACGCAGTATTTT. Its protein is CASTNRGLAVDTQYF.

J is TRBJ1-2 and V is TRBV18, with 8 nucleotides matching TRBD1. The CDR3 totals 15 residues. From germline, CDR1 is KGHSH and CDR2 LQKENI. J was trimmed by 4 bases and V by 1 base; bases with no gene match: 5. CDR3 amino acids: CASSPLTGATYGYTF. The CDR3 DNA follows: TGTGCCAGCTCACCACTGACAGGGGCTACCTATGGCTACACCTTC.

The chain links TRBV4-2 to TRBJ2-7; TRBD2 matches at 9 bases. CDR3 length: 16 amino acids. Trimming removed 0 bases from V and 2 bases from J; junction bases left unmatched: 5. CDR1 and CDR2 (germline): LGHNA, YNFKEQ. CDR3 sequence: CASSQEIAGEAYEQYF. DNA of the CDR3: TGTGCCAGCAGCCAAGAGATAGCGGGGGAGGCCTACGAGCAGTACTTC.

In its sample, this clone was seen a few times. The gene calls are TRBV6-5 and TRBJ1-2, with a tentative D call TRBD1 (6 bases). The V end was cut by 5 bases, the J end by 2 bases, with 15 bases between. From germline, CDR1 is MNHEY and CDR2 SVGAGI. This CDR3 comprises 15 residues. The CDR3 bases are TGTGCCAGCAGTCACCGCAGGACAGCAAACTATGGCTACACCTTC. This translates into CASSHRRTANYGYTF.

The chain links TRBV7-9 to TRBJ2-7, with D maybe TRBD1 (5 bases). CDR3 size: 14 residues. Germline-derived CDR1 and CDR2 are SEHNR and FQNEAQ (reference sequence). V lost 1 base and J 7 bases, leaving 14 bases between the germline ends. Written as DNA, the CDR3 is TGTGCCAGCAGCTTAGGGCAGGGAAGGATTGAGCAGTACTTC. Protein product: CASSLGQGRIEQYF. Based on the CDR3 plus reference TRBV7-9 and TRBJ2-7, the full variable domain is DTGVSQNPRHKITKRGQNVTFRCDPISEHNRLYWYRQTLGQGPEFLTYFQNEAQLEKSRLLSDRFSAERPKGSFSTLEIQRTEQGDSAMYLCASSLGQGRIEQYFGPGTRLTVT.

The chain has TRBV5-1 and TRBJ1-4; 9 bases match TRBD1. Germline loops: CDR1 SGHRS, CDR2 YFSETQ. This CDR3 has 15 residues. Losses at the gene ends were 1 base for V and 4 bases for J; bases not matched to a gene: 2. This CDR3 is CASSLLGQGNEKLFF. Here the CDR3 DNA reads TGCGCCAGCAGCTTGCTGGGACAGGGTAATGAAAAACTGTTTTTT. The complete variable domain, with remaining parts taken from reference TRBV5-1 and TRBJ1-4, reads KAGVTQTPRYLIKTRGQQVTLSCSPISGHRSVSWYQQTPGQGLQFLFEYFSETQRNKGNFPGRFSGRQFSNSRSEMNVSTLELGDSALYLCASSLLGQGNEKLFFGSGTQLSVL.

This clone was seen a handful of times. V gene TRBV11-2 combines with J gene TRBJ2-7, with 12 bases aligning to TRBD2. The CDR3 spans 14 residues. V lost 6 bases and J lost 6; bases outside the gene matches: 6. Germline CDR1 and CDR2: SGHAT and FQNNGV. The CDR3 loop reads CASRTSGGPLEQYF. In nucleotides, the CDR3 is TGTGCCAGCAGGACTAGCGGGGGTCCTCTCGAGCAGTACTTC.

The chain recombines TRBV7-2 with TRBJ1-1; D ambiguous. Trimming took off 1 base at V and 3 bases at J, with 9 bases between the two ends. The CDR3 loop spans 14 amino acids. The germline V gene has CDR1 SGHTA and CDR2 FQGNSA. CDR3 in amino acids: CASSLVAMDTEAFF. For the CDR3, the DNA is TGTGCCAGCAGCTTAGTTGCGATGGACACTGAAGCTTTCTTT.

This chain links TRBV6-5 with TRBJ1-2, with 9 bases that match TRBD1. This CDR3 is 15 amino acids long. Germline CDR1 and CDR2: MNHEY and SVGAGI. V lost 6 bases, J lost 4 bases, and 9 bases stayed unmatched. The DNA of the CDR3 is TGTGCCAGCAGCGGTCCCGGGACAGGGACCTATGGCTACACCTTC. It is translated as CASSGPGTGTYGYTF.

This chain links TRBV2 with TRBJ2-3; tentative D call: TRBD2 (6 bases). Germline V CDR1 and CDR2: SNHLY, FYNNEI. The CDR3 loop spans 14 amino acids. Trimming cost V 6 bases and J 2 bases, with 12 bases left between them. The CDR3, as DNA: TGTGCCAGCAGAGACAGCGGGCACACAGATACGCAGTATTTT. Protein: CASRDSGHTDTQYF.

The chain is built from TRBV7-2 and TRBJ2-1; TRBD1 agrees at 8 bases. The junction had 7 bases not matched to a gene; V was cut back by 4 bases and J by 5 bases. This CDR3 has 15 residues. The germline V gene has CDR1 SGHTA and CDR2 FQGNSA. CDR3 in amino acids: CASSSDRASHNEQFF. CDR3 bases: TGTGCCAGCAGCTCGGACAGGGCTTCCCACAATGAGCAGTTCTTC.

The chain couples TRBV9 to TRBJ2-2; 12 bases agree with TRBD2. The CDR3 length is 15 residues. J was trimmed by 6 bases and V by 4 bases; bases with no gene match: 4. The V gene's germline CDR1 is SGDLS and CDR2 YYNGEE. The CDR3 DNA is TGTGCCAGCAGCAGACTAGCGGGGGTTCCCGGGGAGCTGTTTTTT. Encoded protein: CASSRLAGVPGELFF.

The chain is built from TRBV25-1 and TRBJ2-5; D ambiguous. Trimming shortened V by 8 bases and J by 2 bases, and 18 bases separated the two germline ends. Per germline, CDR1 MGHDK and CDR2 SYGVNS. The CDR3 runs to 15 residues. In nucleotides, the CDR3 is TGTGCCAGCTCCAACCCCCAGGATGCTCAAGAGACCCAGTACTTC. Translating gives CASSNPQDAQETQYF.

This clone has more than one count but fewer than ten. The CDR3 reads CATSRADRAYTDTQYF. CDR3 DNA sequence: TGTGCCACCAGCAGAGCTGACAGGGCTTACACAGATACGCAGTATTTT. The chain joins TRBV15 to TRBJ2-3; 7 bases map to TRBD1. V was clipped by 1 base and J by 2 bases; unmatched bases: 6. Germline V gene lookup returns CDR1 LNHNV and CDR2 YYDKDF (reference sequence). CDR3 length equals 16 residues.

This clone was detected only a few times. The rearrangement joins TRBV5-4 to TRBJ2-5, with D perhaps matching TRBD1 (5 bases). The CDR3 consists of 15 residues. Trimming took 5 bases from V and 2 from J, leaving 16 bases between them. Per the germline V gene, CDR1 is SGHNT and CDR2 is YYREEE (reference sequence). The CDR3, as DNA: TGTGCCAGCAGTCTGGGGCCAACGCGTCAAGAGACCCAGTACTTC. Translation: CASSLGPTRQETQYF.

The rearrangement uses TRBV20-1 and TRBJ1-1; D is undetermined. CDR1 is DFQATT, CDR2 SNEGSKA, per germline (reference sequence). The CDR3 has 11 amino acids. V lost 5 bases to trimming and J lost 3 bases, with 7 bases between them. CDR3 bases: TGCAGTGCTTACGGTGACACTGAAGCTTTCTTT. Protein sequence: CSAYGDTEAFF.

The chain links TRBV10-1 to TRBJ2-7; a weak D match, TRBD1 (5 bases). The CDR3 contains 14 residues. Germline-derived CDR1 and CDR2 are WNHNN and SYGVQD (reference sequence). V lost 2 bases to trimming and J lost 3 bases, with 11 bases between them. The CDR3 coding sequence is TGCGCCAGCAGTGAGGGGGCACCCAGCTACGAGCAGTACTTC. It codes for CASSEGAPSYEQYF.

CDR3 sequence reads: CASSFLPSYEQYF. The CDR3 DNA reads as TGTGCCAGCAGCTTTTTACCGAGCTACGAGCAGTACTTC. The genes are TRBV11-2 and TRBJ2-7; D unresolved. Trimming took 3 bases from V and 3 from J, leaving 9 bases between them. The CDR3 is made up of 13 amino acids. In germline, CDR1 is SGHAT, CDR2 FQNNGV. The full variable domain, with the rest looked up from reference TRBV11-2 and TRBJ2-7, is EAGVAQSPRYKIIEKRQSVAFWCNPISGHATLYWYQQILGQGPKLLIQFQNNGVVDDSQLPKDRFSAERLKGVDSTLKIQPAKLEDSAVYLCASSFLPSYEQYFGPGTRLTVT.